This TCR beta chain was documented in a study of blood T cell repertoires in COVID-19. At the level of the study: Whether acute or convalescent, the COVID-19 samples came from the United States, Italy and Spain.

V trimming: 5 bases; J trimming: 4 bases; junction bases outside the gene matches: 5. This CDR3 region has 13 residues. TCRdb keeps only in-frame clones here, not all; method: immunoSEQ multiplex PCR. The top ten hold 1.4% of the sample, which has about 430,000 clones, around nine tenths seen once. This sequence originates from a woman aged 18-30 years who had been exposed to COVID-19. The sequencing sample was made of PBMCs or T cells enriched from blood (not recorded which). The chain carries TRBV12-3 or TRBV12-4 and TRBJ2-7, with 7 bases that match TRBD1. This CDR3 reads CASSPTGTYEQYF. The CDR3 DNA sequence: TGTGCCAGCAGTCCGACAGGGACGTACGAGCAGTACTTC.